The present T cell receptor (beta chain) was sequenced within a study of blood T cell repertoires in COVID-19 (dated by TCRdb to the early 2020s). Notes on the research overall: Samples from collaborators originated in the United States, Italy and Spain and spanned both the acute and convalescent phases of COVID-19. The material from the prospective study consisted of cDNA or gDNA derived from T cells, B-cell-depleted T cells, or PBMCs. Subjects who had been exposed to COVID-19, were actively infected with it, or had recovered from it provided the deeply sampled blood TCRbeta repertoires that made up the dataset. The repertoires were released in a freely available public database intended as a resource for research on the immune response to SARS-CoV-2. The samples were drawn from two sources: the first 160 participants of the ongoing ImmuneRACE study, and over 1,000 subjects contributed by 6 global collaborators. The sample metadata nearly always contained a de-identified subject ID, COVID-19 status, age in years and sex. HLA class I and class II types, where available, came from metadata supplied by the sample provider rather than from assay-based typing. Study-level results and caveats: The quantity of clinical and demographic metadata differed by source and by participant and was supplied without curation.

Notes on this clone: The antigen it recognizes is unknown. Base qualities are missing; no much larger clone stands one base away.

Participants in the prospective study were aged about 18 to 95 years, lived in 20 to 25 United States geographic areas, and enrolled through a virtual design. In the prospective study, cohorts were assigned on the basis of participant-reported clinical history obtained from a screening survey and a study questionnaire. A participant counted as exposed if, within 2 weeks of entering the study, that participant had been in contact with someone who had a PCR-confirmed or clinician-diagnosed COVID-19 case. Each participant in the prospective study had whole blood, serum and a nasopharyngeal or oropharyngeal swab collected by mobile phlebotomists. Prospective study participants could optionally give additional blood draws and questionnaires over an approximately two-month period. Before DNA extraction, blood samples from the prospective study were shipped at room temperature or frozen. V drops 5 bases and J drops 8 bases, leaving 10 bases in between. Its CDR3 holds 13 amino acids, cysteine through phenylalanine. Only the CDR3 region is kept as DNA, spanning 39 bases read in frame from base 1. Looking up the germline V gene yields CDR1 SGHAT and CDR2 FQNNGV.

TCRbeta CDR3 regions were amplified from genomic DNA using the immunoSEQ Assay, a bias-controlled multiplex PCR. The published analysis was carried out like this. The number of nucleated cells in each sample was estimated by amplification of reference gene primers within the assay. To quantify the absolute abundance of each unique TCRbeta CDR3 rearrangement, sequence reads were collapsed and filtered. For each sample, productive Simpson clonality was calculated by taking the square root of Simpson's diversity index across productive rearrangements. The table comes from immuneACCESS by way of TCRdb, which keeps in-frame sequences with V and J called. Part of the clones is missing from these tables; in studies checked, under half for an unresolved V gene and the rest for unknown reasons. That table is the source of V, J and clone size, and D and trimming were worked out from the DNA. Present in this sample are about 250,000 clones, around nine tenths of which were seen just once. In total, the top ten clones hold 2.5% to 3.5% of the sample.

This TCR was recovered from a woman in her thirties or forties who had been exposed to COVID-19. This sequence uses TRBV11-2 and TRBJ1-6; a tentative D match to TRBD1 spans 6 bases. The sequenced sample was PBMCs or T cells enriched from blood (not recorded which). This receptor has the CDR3 CASSTRQDSPLHF. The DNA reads TGTGCCAGCAGCACTAGACAGGATTCACCCCTCCACTTT. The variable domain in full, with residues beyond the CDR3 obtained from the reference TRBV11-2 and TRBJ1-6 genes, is EAGVAQSPRYKIIEKRQSVAFWCNPISGHATLYWYQQILGQGPKLLIQFQNNGVVDDSQLPKDRFSAERLKGVDSTLKIQPAKLEDSAVYLCASSTRQDSPLHFGNGTRLTVT.